This TCR beta chain originates from a study of cytomegalovirus exposure and HLA in healthy donors. At the level of the study: In terms of ancestry, the Caucasian-associated cluster contained about four fifths of the roughly 400 genotyped donors.

The CDR3 sequence is 14 residues long. V shed 10 bases, J shed 7 bases, and the junction held 12 bases outside the gene matches. Germline loops: CDR1 MNHEY, CDR2 SMNVEV (reference sequence). With 60 Vbeta and 13 Jbeta primers, the PCR was carried out. This table comes from immunoSEQ multiplex PCR, and its TCRdb copy is limited to in-frame clones, with some not included. The data contain around 130,000 clones, 83% of them singletons. This clonotype originated in a girl aged 2 to 10 in good health and CMV-seronegative. The source material was PBMCs. The V and J genes are TRBV27 and TRBJ2-1, with TRBD2 matching over 8 bases. CDR3 amino acids: CATPSQKRENEQFF. CDR3 coding DNA: TGTGCCACCCCGTCTCAAAAGCGGGAGAATGAGCAGTTCTTC.